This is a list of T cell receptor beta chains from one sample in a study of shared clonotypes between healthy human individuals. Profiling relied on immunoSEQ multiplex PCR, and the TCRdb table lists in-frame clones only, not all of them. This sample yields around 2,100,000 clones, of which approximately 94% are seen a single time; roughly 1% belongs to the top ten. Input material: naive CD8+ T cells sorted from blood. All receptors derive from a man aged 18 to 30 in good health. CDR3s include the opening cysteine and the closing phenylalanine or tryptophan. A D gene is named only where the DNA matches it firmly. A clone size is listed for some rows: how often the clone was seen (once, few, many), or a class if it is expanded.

CATSSVTGGTGELFF TGTGCCACCAGCTCTGTGACGGGGGGCACCGGGGAGCTGTTTTTT TRBV15 TRBD2 TRBJ2-2 NA
CASSFASSYEQYF TGTGCCAGCAGCTTCGCTAGCTCCTACGAGCAGTACTTC TRBV7-2 NA TRBJ2-7 once
CASSYSGQYEKLFF TGTGCCAGCAGTTACTCGGGGCAATATGAAAAACTGTTTTTT TRBV6-5 NA TRBJ1-4 NA
CASSFSQSYEQYF TGTGCCAGCAGTTTTAGTCAGTCCTACGAGCAGTACTTC TRBV27 NA TRBJ2-7 NA
CSVADLETQYF TGCAGCGTTGCCGACCTGGAGACCCAGTACTTC TRBV29-1 NA TRBJ2-5 NA
CASSLVEGGTRFEEQYF TGTGCCAGCAGCTTAGTGGAAGGGGGGACTAGGTTTGAGGAGCAGTACTTC TRBV7-9 TRBD2 TRBJ2-7 NA
CASGPREGGVGQETQYF TGTGCTAGTGGACCCCGGGAAGGGGGCGTAGGTCAAGAGACCCAGTACTTC TRBV12-5 TRBD1 TRBJ2-5 NA
CASSREAGLGTYEQYF TGTGCCAGCAGCCGGGAAGCGGGACTAGGGACCTACGAGCAGTACTTC TRBV7-6 TRBD2 TRBJ2-7 NA
CAWSALDGGSWYEQYF TGTGCCTGGAGTGCTCTAGATGGGGGATCGTGGTACGAGCAGTACTTC TRBV30 NA TRBJ2-7 NA
CASSLGQVTDTQYF TGTGCCAGCAGCTTGGGACAGGTCACAGATACGCAGTATTTT TRBV7-9 TRBD1 TRBJ2-3 NA
CASSAGANTEAFF TGTGCCAGCAGCGCGGGAGCGAACACTGAAGCTTTCTTT TRBV13 NA TRBJ1-1 NA
CASSLDRNQPQHF TGTGCCAGCAGCTTAGACCGGAATCAGCCCCAGCATTTT TRBV13 NA TRBJ1-5 once
CASSQDASGAYEQYF TGCGCCAGCAGCCAAGATGCTAGCGGAGCCTACGAGCAGTACTTC TRBV4-3 TRBD2 TRBJ2-7 NA
CAWSPSTVSYNEQFF TGTGCCTGGAGTCCCTCGACCGTATCCTACAATGAGCAGTTCTTC TRBV30 NA TRBJ2-1 NA
CASSVGSGSTKTQYF TGTGCCAGCAGCGTAGGTAGCGGGAGTACGAAGACCCAGTACTTC TRBV9 TRBD2 TRBJ2-5 NA
CASSGAGGLYEQYF TGTGCCAGCAGTGGAGCGGGAGGCCTCTACGAGCAGTACTTC TRBV2 TRBD2 TRBJ2-7 NA
CASSPTAGTGETQYF TGCGCCAGCAGCCCAACAGCGGGGACAGGAGAGACCCAGTACTTC TRBV5-1 NA TRBJ2-5 NA
CASSVAGASNSPLHF TGTGCCAGCAGCGTGGCGGGGGCGAGTAATTCACCCCTCCACTTT TRBV2 NA TRBJ1-6 NA
CASSISGDYEQYF TGTGCCAGTAGTATTTCAGGGGACTACGAGCAGTACTTC TRBV19 NA TRBJ2-7 NA
CASSFTGDTEAFF TGTGCCAGCAGCTTTACAGGTGACACTGAAGCTTTCTTT TRBV7-8 NA TRBJ1-1 NA
CASSPRGDTEAFF TGTGCCAGCAGCCCCCGAGGGGACACTGAAGCTTTCTTT TRBV13 NA TRBJ1-1 NA
CASSLSSGGDTDTQYF TGTGCCAGCAGTTTATCCTCTGGCGGGGACACAGATACGCAGTATTTT TRBV28 NA TRBJ2-3 NA
CASSETTGLYGYTF TGTGCCAGCAGTGAAACGACGGGGCTCTATGGCTACACCTTC TRBV2 NA TRBJ1-2 few
CSVEGTGELFF TGCAGCGTTGAAGGGACGGGGGAGCTGTTTTTT TRBV29-1 NA TRBJ2-2 NA
CAWTRVGGTEAFF TGTGCCTGGACGCGTGTCGGGGGCACTGAAGCTTTCTTT TRBV30 NA TRBJ1-1 NA